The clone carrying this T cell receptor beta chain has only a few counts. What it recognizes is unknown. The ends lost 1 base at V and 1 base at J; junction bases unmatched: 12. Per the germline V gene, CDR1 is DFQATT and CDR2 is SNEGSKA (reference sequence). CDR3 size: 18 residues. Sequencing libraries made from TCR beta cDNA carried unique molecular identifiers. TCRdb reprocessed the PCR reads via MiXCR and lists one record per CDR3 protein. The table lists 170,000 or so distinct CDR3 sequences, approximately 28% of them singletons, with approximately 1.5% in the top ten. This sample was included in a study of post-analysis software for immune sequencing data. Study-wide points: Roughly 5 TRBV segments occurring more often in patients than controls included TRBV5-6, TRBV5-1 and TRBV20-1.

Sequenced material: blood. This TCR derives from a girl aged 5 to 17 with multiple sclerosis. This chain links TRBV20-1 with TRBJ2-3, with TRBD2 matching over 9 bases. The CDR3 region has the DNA TGCAGTGCTAGAGCCATTAGCGGGAGAGGGATCGGCACAGATACGCAGTATTTT. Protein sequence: CSARAISGRGIGTDTQYF.